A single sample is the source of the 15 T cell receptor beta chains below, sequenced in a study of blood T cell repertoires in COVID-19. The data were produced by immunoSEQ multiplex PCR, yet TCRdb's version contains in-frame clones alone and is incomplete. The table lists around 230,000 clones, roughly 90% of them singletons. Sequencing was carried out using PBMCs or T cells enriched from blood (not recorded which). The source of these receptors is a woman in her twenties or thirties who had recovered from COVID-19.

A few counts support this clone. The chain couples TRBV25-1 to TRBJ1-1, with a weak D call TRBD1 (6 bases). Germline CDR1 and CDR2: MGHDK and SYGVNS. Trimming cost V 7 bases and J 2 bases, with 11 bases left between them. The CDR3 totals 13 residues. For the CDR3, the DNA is TGTGCCAGCAAATCGGACAGAAACACTGAAGCTTTCTTT. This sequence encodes CASKSDRNTEAFF.

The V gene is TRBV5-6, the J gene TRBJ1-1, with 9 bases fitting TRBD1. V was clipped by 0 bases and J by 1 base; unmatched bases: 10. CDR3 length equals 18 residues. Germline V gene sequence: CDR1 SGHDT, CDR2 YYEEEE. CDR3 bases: TGTGCCAGCAGCTTGGTACCCGACAGGGGGGGAACGAACACTGAAGCTTTCTTT. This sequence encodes CASSLVPDRGGTNTEAFF.

CDR3 loop: CASSQAAGETQYF. For the CDR3, the DNA is TGTGCCAGCAGCCAAGCGGCCGGGGAGACCCAGTACTTC. The rearrangement joins TRBV4-2 to TRBJ2-5; no firm D call. V gave up 1 base and J gave up 5 bases, with 8 bases separating them. This CDR3 contains 13 residues. Germline CDR1 is LGHNA and CDR2 is YNFKEQ.

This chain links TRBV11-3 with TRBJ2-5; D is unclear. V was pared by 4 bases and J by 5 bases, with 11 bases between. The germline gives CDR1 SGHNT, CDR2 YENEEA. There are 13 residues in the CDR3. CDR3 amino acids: CASSWQRTETQYF. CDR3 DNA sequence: TGTGCCAGCAGCTGGCAGCGTACGGAGACCCAGTACTTC.

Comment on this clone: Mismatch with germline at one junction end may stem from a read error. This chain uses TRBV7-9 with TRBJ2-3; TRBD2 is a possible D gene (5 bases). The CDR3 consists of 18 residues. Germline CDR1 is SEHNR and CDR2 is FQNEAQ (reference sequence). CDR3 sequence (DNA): TGTGCCAGCACCTTAACCGTGGGTCTAGCATACATCATACATACGCAGTATTTT. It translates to CASTLTVGLAYIIHTQYF. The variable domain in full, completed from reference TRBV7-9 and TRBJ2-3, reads DTGVSQNPRHKITKRGQNVTFRCDPISEHNRLYWYRQTLGQGPEFLTYFQNEAQLEKSRLLSDRFSAERPKGSFSTLEIQRTEQGDSAMYLCASTLTVGLAYIIHTQYFGPGTRLTVL.

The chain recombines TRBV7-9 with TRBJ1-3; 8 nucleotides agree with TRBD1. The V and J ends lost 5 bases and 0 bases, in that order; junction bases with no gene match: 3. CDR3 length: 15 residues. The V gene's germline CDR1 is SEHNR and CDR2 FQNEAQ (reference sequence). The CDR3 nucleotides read TGTGCCAGCAGCCGTACAGGGGGCTCTGGAAACACCATATATTTT. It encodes CASSRTGGSGNTIYF.

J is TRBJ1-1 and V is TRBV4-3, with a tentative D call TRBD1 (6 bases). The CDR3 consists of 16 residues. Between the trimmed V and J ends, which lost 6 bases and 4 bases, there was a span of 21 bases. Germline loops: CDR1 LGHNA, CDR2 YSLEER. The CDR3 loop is CASSLAYGTGSTEAFF. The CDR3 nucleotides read TGCGCCAGCAGTCTAGCCTACGGAACAGGGTCCACTGAAGCTTTCTTT.

CDR3 protein: CASSRTSGTVDYEQYF. CDR3 nucleotide sequence: TGTGCCAGCAGCCGCACTTCCGGGACAGTGGACTACGAGCAGTACTTC. V and J are TRBV14 and TRBJ2-7; 7 bases match TRBD1. The CDR3 totals 16 residues. V dropped 4 bases and J dropped 3; count of bases not matched to a gene: 12. Germline V lookup: CDR1 SGHDN, CDR2 FVKESK. Full variable domain (missing parts from reference TRBV14 and TRBJ2-7): EAGVTQFPSHSVIEKGQTVTLRCDPISGHDNLYWYRRVMGKEIKFLLHFVKESKQDESGMPNNRFLAERTGGTYSTLKVQPAELEDSGVYFCASSRTSGTVDYEQYFGPGTRLTVT.

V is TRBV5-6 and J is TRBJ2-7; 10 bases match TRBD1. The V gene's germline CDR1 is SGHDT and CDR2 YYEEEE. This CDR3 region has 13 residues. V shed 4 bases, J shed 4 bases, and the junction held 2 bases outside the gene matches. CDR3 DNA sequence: TGTGCCAGCAGCCGGGACAGGGGTTACGAGCAGTACTTC. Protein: CASSRDRGYEQYF.

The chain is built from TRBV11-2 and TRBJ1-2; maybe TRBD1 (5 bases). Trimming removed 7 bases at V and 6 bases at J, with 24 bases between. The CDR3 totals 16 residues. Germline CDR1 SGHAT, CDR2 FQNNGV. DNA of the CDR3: TGTGCCAGCATGCACGAAGAGGACCGCCCGGGGGATGGCTACACCTTC. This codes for CASMHEEDRPGDGYTF.

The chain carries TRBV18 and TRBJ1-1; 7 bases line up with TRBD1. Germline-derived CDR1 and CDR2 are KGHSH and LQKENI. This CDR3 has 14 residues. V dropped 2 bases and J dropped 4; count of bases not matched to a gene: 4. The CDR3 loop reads CASSPNRGGTEAFF. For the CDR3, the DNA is TGTGCCAGCTCACCAAACAGGGGTGGCACTGAAGCTTTCTTT.

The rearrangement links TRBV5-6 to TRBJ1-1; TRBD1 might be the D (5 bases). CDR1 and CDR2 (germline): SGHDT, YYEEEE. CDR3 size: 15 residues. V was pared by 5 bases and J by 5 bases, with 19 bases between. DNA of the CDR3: TGTGCCAGCAGTTCGTGGAGGGGTAAGAGGACTGAAGCTTTCTTT. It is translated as CASSSWRGKRTEAFF. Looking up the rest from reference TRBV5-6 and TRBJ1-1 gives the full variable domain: DAGVTQSPTHLIKTRGQQVTLRCSPKSGHDTVSWYQQALGQGPQFIFQYYEEEERQRGNFPDRFSGHQFPNYSSELNVNALLLGDSALYLCASSSWRGKRTEAFFGQGTRLTVV.

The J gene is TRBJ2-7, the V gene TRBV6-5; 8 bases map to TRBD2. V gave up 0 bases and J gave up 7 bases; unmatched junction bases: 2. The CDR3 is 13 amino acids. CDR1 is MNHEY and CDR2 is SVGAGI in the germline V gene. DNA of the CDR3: TGTGCCAGCAGTTACTCGGGCGGGAGGGAGCAGTACTTC. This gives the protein CASSYSGGREQYF.

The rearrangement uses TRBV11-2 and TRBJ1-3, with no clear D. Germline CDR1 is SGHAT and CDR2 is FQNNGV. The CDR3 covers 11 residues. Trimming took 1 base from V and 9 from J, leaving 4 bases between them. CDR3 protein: CASSLGATIYF. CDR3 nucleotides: TGTGCCAGCAGCTTAGGCGCCACCATATATTTT.

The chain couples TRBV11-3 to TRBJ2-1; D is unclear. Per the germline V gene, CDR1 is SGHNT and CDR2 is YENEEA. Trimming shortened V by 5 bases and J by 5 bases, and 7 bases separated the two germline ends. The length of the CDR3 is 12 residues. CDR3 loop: CASSRVDNEQFF. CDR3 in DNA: TGTGCCAGCAGCCGCGTGGACAATGAGCAGTTCTTC. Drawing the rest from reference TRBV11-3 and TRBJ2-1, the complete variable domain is EAGVVQSPRYKIIEKKQPVAFWCNPISGHNTLYWYLQNLGQGPELLIRYENEEAVDDSQLPKDRFSAERLKGVDSTLKIQPAELGDSAVYLCASSRVDNEQFFGPGTRLTVL.